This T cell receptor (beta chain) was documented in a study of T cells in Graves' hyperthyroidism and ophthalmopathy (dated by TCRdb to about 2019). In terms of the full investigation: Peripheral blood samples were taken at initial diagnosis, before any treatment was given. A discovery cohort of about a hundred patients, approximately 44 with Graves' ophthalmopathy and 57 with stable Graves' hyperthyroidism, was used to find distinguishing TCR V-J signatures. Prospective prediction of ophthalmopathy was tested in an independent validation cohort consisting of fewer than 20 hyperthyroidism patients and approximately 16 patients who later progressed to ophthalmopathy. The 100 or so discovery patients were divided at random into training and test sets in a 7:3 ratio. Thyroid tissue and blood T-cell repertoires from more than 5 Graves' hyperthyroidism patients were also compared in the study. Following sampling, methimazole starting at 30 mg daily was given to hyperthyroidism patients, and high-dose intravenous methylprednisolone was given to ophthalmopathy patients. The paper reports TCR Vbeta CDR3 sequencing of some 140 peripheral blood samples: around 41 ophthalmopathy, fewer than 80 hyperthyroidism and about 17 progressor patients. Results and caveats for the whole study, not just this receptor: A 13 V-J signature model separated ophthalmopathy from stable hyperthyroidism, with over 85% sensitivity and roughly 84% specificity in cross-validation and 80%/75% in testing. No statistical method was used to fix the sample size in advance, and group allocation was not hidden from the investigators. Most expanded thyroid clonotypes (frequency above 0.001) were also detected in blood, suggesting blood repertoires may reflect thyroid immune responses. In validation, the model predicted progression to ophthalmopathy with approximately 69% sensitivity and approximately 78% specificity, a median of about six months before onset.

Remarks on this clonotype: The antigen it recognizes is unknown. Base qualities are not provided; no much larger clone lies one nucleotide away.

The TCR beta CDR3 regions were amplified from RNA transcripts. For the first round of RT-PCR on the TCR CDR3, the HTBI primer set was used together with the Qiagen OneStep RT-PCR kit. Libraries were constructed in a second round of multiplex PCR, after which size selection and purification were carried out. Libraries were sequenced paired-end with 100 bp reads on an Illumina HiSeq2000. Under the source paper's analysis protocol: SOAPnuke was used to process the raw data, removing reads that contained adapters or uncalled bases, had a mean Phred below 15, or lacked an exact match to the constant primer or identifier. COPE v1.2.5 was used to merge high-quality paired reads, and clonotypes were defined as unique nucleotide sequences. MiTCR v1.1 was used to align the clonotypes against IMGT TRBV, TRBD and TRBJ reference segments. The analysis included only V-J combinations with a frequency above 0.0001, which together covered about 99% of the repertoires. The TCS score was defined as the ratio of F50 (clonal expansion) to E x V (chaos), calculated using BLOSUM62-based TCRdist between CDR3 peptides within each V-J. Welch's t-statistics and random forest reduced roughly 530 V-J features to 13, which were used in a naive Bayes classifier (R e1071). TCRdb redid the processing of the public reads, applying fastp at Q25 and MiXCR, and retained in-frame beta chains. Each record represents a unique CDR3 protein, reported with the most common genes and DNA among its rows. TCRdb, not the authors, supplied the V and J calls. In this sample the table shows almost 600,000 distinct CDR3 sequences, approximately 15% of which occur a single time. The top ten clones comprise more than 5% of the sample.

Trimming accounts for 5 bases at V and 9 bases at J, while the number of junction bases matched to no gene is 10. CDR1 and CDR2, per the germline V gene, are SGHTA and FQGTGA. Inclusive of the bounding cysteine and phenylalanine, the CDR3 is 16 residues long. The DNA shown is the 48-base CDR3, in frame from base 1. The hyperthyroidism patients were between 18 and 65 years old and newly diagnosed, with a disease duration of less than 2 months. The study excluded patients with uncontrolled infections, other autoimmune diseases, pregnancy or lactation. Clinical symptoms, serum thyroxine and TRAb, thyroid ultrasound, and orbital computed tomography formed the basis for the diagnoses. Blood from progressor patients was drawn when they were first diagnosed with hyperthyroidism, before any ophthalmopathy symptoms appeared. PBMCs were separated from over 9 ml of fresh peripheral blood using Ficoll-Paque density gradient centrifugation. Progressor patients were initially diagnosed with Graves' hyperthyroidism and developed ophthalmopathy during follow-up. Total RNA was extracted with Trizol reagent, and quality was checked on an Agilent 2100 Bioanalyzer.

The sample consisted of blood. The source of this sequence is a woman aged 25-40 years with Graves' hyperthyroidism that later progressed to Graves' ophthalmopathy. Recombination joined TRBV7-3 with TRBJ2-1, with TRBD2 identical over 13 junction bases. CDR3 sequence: CASSPRTSGRGGEQFF. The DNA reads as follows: TGTGCCAGCAGCCCTAGGACTAGCGGGAGAGGCGGTGAGCAGTTCTTC.